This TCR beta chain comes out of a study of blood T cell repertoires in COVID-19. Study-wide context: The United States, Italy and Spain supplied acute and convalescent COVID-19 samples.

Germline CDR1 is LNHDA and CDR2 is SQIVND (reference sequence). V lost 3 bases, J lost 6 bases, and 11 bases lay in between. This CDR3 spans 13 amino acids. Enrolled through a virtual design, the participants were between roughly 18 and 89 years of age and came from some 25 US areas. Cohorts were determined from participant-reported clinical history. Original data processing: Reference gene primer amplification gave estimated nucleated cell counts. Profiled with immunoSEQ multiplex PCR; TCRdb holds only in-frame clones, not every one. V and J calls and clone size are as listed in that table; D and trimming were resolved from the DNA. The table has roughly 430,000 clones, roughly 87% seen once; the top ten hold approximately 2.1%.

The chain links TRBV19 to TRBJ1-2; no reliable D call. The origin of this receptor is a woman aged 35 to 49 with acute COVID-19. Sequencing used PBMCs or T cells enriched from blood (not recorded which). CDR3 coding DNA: TGTGCCAGTAGTATGCCCGGGGATAATGGCTACACCTTC. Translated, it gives CASSMPGDNGYTF.